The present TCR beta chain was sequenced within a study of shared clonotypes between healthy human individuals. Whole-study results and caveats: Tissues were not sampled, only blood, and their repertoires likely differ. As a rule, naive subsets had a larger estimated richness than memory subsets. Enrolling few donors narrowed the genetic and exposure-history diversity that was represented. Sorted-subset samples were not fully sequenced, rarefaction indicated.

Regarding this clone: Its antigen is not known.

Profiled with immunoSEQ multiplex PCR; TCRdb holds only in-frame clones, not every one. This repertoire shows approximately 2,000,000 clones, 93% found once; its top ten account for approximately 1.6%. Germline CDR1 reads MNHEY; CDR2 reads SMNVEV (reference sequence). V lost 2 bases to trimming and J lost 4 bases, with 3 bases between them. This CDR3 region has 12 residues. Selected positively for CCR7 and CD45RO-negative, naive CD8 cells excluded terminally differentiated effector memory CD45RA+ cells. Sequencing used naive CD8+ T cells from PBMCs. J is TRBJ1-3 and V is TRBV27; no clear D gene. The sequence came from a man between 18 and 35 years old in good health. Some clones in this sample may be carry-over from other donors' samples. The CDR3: CASSLGGNTIYF. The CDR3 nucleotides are TGTGCCAGCAGTTTAGGAGGAAACACCATATATTTT.